The 23 T cell receptor beta chains in this list originate from one sample, sequenced in a study of cytomegalovirus exposure and HLA in healthy donors. The PCR had 60 Vbeta and 13 Jbeta primers. Sequenced by immunoSEQ multiplex PCR; TCRdb stores in-frame clones only, minus some. The repertoire holds about 170,000 clones, with approximately 76% as singletons. Sequenced input: PBMCs. These receptors were collected from a woman aged 18-29 years in good health and CMV-seropositive.

This chain joins TRBV28 and TRBJ2-5; D is perhaps TRBD1 (6 bases). Trimming stripped 11 bases from V and 7 bases from J, with 11 bases between. The CDR3 is made up of 10 amino acids. Germline V gene sequence: CDR1 MDHEN, CDR2 SYDVKM. As DNA, the CDR3 is TGTGCCGCAGGGGTAGTGACCCAGTACTTC. Encoded protein: CAAGVVTQYF.

V is TRBV5-1 and J is TRBJ1-3; D remains unclear. Germline V lookup: CDR1 SGHRS, CDR2 YFSETQ. Trimming cost V 3 bases and J 0 bases, with 16 bases left between them. The CDR3 totals 17 residues. The CDR3 DNA reads TGCGCCAGCAGCTCGGAACCGAACAGAGACTCTGGAAACACCATATATTTT. Residues: CASSSEPNRDSGNTIYF.

The rearrangement joins TRBV18 to TRBJ2-7, with 7 nucleotides matching TRBD1. Germline lookup yields CDR1 KGHSH and CDR2 LQKENI. V gave up 6 bases and J gave up 3 bases; unmatched junction bases: 11. CDR3 length equals 15 residues. CDR3 amino acids: CASSLNPGQNYEQYF. The CDR3 region has the DNA TGTGCCAGCTCTCTAAACCCGGGACAGAACTACGAGCAGTACTTC.

The rearrangement links TRBV27 to TRBJ1-2, with 11 bases aligning to TRBD1. V dropped 5 bases and J dropped 14; count of bases not matched to a gene: 10. Germline loops: CDR1 MNHEY, CDR2 SMNVEV (reference sequence). The CDR3 is 13 amino acids. CDR3 bases: TGTGCCAGCAGTGGGACAGGGGGGACCTTCTGGACCTTC. This translates into CASSGTGGTFWTF.

The chain is built from TRBV10-3 and TRBJ2-6; weak D call: TRBD2 (6 bases). The germline CDR1 and CDR2 sequences are ENHRY and SYGVKD. This CDR3 region has 14 residues. With 7 bases removed from V and 0 bases from J, the gap between germline ends came to 7 bases. The CDR3 nucleotides are TGTGCCATCATGGGGGGCTCTGGGGCCAACGTCCTGACTTTC. Translating it yields CAIMGGSGANVLTF.

In its sample, this clone was seen a few times. The chain uses TRBV9 and TRBJ2-1; no clear D. The CDR3 totals 13 residues. V was cut by 1 base and J by 2 bases, with 4 bases left in between. Germline V gives CDR1 SGDLS, CDR2 YYNGEE. The CDR3 sequence is CASSVSAYNEQFF. In DNA form, the CDR3 reads TGTGCCAGCAGCGTATCCGCCTACAATGAGCAGTTCTTC.

The J gene is TRBJ2-7, the V gene TRBV7-2; perhaps TRBD1 as D (5 bases). Trimming removed 1 base from V and 7 bases from J, with 20 bases in between. Germline V CDR1 and CDR2: SGHTA, FQGNSA. The length of the CDR3 is 16 residues. This chain's CDR3 is CASSLDVGASSREQYF. The CDR3 nucleotides read TGTGCCAGCAGCTTAGATGTTGGGGCTTCTAGTCGGGAGCAGTACTTC.

This clone was counted a few times. Other DNA sequences from this sample encode an identical CDR3 as well. The V call is TRBV9, the J call TRBJ2-5, with 11 bases aligning to TRBD2. V dropped 2 bases and J dropped 4; count of bases not matched to a gene: 4. CDR3 size: 15 residues. Looked up from germline, CDR1 is SGDLS and CDR2 is YYNGEE. CDR3 amino acids: CASSVSGGAGETQYF. The CDR3 DNA follows: TGTGCCAGCAGCGTTAGCGGGGGGGCCGGAGAGACCCAGTACTTC.

Written as DNA, the CDR3 is TGTGCCAGCAGTGCAGGGGGTCAAGAGACCCAGTACTTC. This translates into CASSAGGQETQYF. The V and J genes are TRBV2 and TRBJ2-5; 7 nucleotides line up with TRBD1. V dropped 4 bases and J dropped 2; count of bases not matched to a gene: 1. The CDR3 contains 13 residues. CDR1 is SNHLY and CDR2 is FYNNEI in the germline V gene.

This clone was picked up a small number of times. The chain employs TRBV6-1 and TRBJ1-2; D might be TRBD1 (6 bases). The CDR3 has 14 amino acids. V was clipped by 7 bases and J by 5 bases, with 17 bases between them. Germline CDR1 is MNHNS and CDR2 is SASEGT. The CDR3 region has the DNA TGTGCCAGCACCGAAGGGGGAGTTGGTTATGGCTACACCTTC. Its translation: CASTEGGVGYGYTF.

This sequence joins TRBV5-1 and TRBJ2-7; 7 bases line up with TRBD1. J lost 2 bases, V lost 4 bases, and 6 bases had no gene match. Germline loops: CDR1 SGHRS, CDR2 YFSETQ. The CDR3 sequence is 14 residues long. DNA of the CDR3: TGCGCCAGCAGCGACCCGGGACAGACCTACGAGCAGTACTTC. It yields the protein CASSDPGQTYEQYF.

CDR3 in amino acids: CASSVDQGSYGYTF. Here the CDR3 DNA reads TGTGCCAGCAGCGTAGACCAGGGGAGTTATGGCTACACCTTC. The chain carries TRBV9 and TRBJ1-2; D may be TRBD1 (6 bases). Deletions cut 0 bases from V and 5 bases from J, with 11 bases between. The CDR3 is 14 residues long. The V gene's germline CDR1 is SGDLS and CDR2 YYNGEE.

The J gene is TRBJ1-1, the V gene TRBV7-2, with TRBD1 identical over 10 bases. The CDR3 runs 15 residues. After removal of 5 bases from V and 3 bases from J, the junction contained 6 bases not matched to a gene. Germline V gives CDR1 SGHTA, CDR2 FQGNSA. CDR3 DNA sequence: TGTGCCAGCAGCCGTGGACAGGGGGTTGACACTGAAGCTTTCTTT. It encodes CASSRGQGVDTEAFF. Full variable domain (remainder filled in from reference TRBV7-2 and TRBJ1-1): GAGVSQSPSNKVTEKGKDVELRCDPISGHTALYWYRQSLGQGLEFLIYFQGNSAPDKSGLPSDRFSAERTGGSVSTLTIQRTQQEDSAVYLCASSRGQGVDTEAFFGQGTRLTVV.

In its sample, this clone was seen a few times. This chain joins TRBV4-3 and TRBJ1-4, with D possibly being TRBD1 (6 bases). Germline assignment: CDR1 LGHNA and CDR2 YSLEER. Trimming cost V 7 bases and J 0 bases, with 12 bases left between them. The CDR3 loop spans 15 amino acids. In DNA, the CDR3 is TGCGCCAGCACGGCCGGGACATCAACTAATGAAAAACTGTTTTTT. Protein product: CASTAGTSTNEKLFF.

The chain couples TRBV5-1 to TRBJ2-7, with no clear D. CDR1 is SGHRS, CDR2 YFSETQ, per germline. Trimming pared 0 bases from V and 3 bases from J, leaving 7 bases between. This CDR3 is 13 amino acids long. CDR3 in amino acids: CASSLGAYYEQYF. As DNA, the CDR3 is TGCGCCAGCAGCTTGGGGGCGTACTACGAGCAGTACTTC.

The chain links TRBV20-1 to TRBJ1-2; D gene unclear. The germline V and J ends were trimmed by 3 bases and 4 bases, with 6 bases remaining between them. Germline CDR1 DFQATT, CDR2 SNEGSKA (reference sequence). The CDR3 loop spans 11 amino acids. Here the CDR3 DNA reads TGCAGTGCTAGGGTCGGCTATGGCTACACCTTC. It translates to CSARVGYGYTF.

There are a few counts of this clone. The chain employs TRBV7-2 and TRBJ2-7, with D possibly TRBD2 on 5 matching bases. Trimming stripped 4 bases from V and 3 bases from J, with 10 bases between. Looked up from germline, CDR1 is SGHTA and CDR2 is FQGNSA. CDR3 size: 13 residues. The CDR3 here is CASSSGNYYEQYF. The DNA of the CDR3 is TGTGCCAGCAGCTCCGGGAACTACTACGAGCAGTACTTC.

This chain links TRBV4-3 with TRBJ1-4; no clear D gene. The V gene lost 4 bases and the J gene lost 4 bases, with 13 bases spanning the gap. The CDR3 consists of 15 residues. The germline V gene has CDR1 LGHNA and CDR2 YSLEER. DNA of the CDR3: TGCGCCAGCAGCCCCAAAGGGAGAGGTAATGAAAAACTGTTTTTT. Translation gives CASSPKGRGNEKLFF.

The gene calls are TRBV4-3 and TRBJ2-7; a weak D match, TRBD1 (5 bases). The CDR3 is 13 amino acids. The V gene lost 1 base and the J gene lost 3 bases, with 7 bases spanning the gap. Per germline, CDR1 LGHNA and CDR2 YSLEER. The chain's CDR3 is CASSQGGLYEQYF. For the CDR3, the DNA is TGCGCCAGCAGCCAAGGGGGCCTCTACGAGCAGTACTTC.

This clone was picked up a small number of times. The chain couples TRBV11-2 to TRBJ2-3; D possibly corresponds to TRBD2 (5 bases). The ends were cut back, 0 bases at V and 5 bases at J, with 12 bases in the middle. CDR1 is SGHAT, CDR2 FQNNGV, per germline. The CDR3 sequence is 15 residues long. The CDR3 DNA sequence: TGTGCCAGCAGCTTAGATCCATTGGCGGGAGATACGCAGTATTTT. This gives the protein CASSLDPLAGDTQYF.

This clone was counted only a few times. The V call is TRBV27, the J call TRBJ1-5, with 9 bases aligning to TRBD1. Looked up from germline, CDR1 is MNHEY and CDR2 is SMNVEV (reference sequence). The CDR3 has 16 amino acids. V lost 0 bases to trimming and J lost 2 bases; unmatched junction nucleotides: 2. The CDR3 loop is CASSLSRTGGNQPQHF. The CDR3 DNA reads as TGTGCCAGCAGTTTATCGAGGACAGGGGGCAATCAGCCCCAGCATTTT.

The gene calls are TRBV5-1 and TRBJ1-6, with D perhaps matching TRBD1 (6 bases). Per the germline V gene, CDR1 is SGHRS and CDR2 is YFSETQ. CDR3 length equals 14 residues. Trimming left V 4 bases short and J 4 bases short, with 9 bases between. CDR3 residues: CASSPTGYNSPLHF. The CDR3 nucleotides are TGCGCCAGCAGCCCTACAGGGTATAATTCACCCCTCCACTTT.

The chain recombines TRBV5-6 with TRBJ2-4, with 7 nucleotides matching TRBD1. The CDR3 length is 16 residues. The ends lost 4 bases at V and 0 bases at J; junction bases unmatched: 7. From germline, CDR1 is SGHDT and CDR2 YYEEEE. The DNA for the CDR3 is TGTGCCAGCAGCCACGGACAGGTCTTAGCCAAAAACATTCAGTACTTC. Translated: CASSHGQVLAKNIQYF.